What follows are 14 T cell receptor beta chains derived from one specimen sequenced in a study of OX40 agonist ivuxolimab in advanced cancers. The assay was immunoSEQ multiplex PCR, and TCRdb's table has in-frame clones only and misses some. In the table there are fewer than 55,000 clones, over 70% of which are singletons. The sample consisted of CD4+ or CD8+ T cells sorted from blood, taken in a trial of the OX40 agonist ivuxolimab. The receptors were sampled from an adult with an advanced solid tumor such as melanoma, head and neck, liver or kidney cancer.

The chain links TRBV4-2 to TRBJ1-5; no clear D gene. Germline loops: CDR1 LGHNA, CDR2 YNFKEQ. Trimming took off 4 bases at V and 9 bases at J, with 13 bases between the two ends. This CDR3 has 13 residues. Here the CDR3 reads CASSPSPGRPQHF. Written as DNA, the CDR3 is TGTGCCAGCAGCCCTTCCCCCGGAAGGCCCCAGCATTTT.

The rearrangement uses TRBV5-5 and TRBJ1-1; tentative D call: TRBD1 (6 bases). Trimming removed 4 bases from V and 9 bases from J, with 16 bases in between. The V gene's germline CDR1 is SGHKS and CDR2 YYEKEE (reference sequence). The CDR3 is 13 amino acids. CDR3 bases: TGTGCCAGCAGCCAGGTGGGGCAGGGGAAAGCTTTCTTT. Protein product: CASSQVGQGKAFF.

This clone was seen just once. The CDR3 DNA reads as TGTGCCAGCAGTCGGGACAGGTCGAATGAAAAACTGTTTTTT. Its protein product is CASSRDRSNEKLFF. The gene calls are TRBV6-5 and TRBJ1-4; 8 nucleotides line up with TRBD1. The CDR3 loop spans 14 amino acids. With 5 bases clipped from V and 5 bases from J, the junction kept 4 bases outside the gene matches. Germline CDR1 is MNHEY and CDR2 is SVGAGI.

CDR3 loop: CASSSPLGGDKATF. The CDR3 nucleotides are TGTGCCAGCAGTTCACCTTTAGGGGGCGACAAAGCAACCTTC. The chain joins TRBV28 to TRBJ1-2; 7 nucleotides agree with TRBD1. The CDR3 is made up of 14 amino acids. The V gene's germline CDR1 is MDHEN and CDR2 SYDVKM. V lost 4 bases and J lost 14; bases outside the gene matches: 16.

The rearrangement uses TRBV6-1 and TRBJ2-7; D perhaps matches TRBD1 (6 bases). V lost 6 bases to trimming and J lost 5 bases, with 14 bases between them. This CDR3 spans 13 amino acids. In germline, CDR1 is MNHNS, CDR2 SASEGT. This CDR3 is CASSRDTAHEQYF. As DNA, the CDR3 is TGTGCCAGCAGCCGGGACACAGCGCACGAGCAGTACTTC.

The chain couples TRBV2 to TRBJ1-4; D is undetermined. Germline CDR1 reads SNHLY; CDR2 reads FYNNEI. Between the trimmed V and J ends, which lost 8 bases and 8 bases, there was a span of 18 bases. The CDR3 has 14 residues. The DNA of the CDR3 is TGTGCCAGCTTGGAGGCCTCGGAGTCCGAAAAACTGTTTTTT. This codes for CASLEASESEKLFF.

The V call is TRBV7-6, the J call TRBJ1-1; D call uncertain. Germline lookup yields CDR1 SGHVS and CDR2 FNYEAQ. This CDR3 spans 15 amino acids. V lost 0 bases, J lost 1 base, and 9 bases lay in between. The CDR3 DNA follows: TGTGCCAGCAGCTTAGCGCGGGTGAAGAACACTGAAGCTTTCTTT. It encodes CASSLARVKNTEAFF.

CDR3 amino acids: CASSESETARRNTIYF. CDR3 bases: TGCGCCAGCAGTGAGTCGGAGACAGCCCGACGAAACACCATATATTTT. The rearrangement joins TRBV10-1 to TRBJ1-3; possibly TRBD1 for D (5 bases). The germline gives CDR1 WNHNN, CDR2 SYGVQD (reference sequence). This CDR3 spans 16 amino acids. Between the trimmed V and J ends, which lost 0 bases and 5 bases, there was a span of 14 bases.

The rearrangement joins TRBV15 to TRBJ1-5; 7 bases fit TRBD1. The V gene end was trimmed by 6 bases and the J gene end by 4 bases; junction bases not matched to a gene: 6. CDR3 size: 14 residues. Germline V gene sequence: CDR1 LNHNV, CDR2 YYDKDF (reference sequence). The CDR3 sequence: CATSRDRTNQPQHF. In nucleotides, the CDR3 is TGTGCCACCAGTAGGGACAGAACTAATCAGCCCCAGCATTTT. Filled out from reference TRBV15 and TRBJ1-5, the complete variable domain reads DAMVIQNPRYQVTQFGKPVTLSCSQTLNHNVMYWYQQKSSQAPKLLFHYYDKDFNNEADTPDNFQSRRPNTSFCFLDIRSPGLGDTAMYLCATSRDRTNQPQHFGDGTRLSIL.

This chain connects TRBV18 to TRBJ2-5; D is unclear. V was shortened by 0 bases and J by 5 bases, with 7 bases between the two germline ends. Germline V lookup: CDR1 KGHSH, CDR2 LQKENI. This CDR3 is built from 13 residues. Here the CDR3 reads CASSPPVTETQYF. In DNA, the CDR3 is TGTGCCAGCTCACCACCGGTGACGGAGACCCAGTACTTC.

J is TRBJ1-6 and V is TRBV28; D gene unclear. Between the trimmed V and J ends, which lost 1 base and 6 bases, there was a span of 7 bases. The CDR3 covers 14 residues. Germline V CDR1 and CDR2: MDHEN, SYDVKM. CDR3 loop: CASSLFGANSPLHF. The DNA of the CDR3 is TGTGCCAGCAGTTTATTTGGAGCTAATTCACCCCTCCACTTT.

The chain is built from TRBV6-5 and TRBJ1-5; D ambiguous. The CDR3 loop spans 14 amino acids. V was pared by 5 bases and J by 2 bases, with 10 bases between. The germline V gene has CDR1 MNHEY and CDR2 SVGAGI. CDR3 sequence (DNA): TGTGCCAGCAGTCTAATCAAAGGCAATCAGCCCCAGCATTTT. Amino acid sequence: CASSLIKGNQPQHF.

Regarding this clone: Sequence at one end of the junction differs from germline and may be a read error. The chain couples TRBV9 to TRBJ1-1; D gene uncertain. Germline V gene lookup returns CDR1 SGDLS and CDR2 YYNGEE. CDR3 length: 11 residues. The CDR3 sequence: CASSTGPESVF. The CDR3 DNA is TGTGCCAGCAGCACCGGTCCCGAATCGGTCTTT.

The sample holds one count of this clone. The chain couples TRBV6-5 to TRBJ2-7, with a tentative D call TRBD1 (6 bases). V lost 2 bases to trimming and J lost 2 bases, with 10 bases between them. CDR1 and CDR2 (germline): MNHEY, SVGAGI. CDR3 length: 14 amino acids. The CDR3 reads CASSYGGQTYEQYF. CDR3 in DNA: TGTGCCAGCAGTTACGGAGGACAGACCTACGAGCAGTACTTC.